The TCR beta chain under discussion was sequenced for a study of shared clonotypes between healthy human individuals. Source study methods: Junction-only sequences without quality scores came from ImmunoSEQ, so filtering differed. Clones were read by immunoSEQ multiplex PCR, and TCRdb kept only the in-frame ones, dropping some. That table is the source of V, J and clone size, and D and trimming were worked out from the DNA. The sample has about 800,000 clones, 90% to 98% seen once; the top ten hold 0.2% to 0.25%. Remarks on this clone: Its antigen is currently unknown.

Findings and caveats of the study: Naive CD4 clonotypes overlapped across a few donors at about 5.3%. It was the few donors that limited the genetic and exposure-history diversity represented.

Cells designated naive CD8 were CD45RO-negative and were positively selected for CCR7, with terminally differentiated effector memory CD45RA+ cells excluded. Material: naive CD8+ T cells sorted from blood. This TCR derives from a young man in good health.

Here the CDR3 DNA reads TGTGCCAGCAGCCTCTCGGGACAGGGGGCAACTAATGAAAAACTGTTTTTT. This gives the protein CASSLSGQGATNEKLFF. The chain uses TRBV14 and TRBJ1-4, with 11 bases aligning to TRBD1. V trimming: 4 bases; J trimming: 0 bases; junction bases outside the gene matches: 4. The V gene's germline CDR1 is SGHDN and CDR2 FVKESK. The CDR3 contains 17 residues.